This T cell receptor (beta chain) came from a study of T-cell memory formation after mild COVID-19 (dated by TCRdb to the early 2020s). At the level of the whole study: Most TCR sequence clusters were specific to one of the two donors. Longitudinal TCRalpha and TCRbeta repertoire sequencing tracked T-cell clones expanding and contracting after mild COVID-19 in a couple of donors. Two young, previously healthy adult volunteers, one female and one male, were included in the cohort. Broad study findings and their caveats: Contracting CD4+ clones were found mainly in CM and EM memory subsets, while CD8+ clones were enriched in EMRA. Balanced CD4/CD8 phenotypes were observed for clones contracting from day 15 to 85, whereas a bias towards CD4+ was observed for a second wave of clones expanding from day 15 to 37. The second-wave clones that peaked on day 37 were not confirmed to be SARS-CoV-2 specific. The detection of some responding clones in pre-infection memory suggests that pre-existing cross-reactive memory T cells joined the SARS-CoV-2 response. Only two mild cases were covered in the study, and larger cohorts including severe cases with pre-infection samples were considered necessary.

The instrument was an Illumina NovaSeq 6000. Using 5'RACE with constant-segment primers, TCRalpha and TCRbeta cDNA libraries were constructed, with sample barcodes and unique molecular identifiers added in the process. Trizol reagent was used to extract RNA from every sample. The libraries were amplified in two PCR steps, and the second step added a second sample barcode and Illumina TruSeq adapters. The libraries were sequenced on an Illumina NovaSeq using 2 x 150 bp paired-end reads. For the original study's pipeline: The reads were demultiplexed and collapsed into UMI-guided consensus sequences using migec v1.2.7. With mixcr v2.1.11, UMI consensuses were aligned to TRA and TRB V and J templates and assembled into clonotypes. A clonotype was counted as expanded or contracted only if both edgeR and NoisET called the change significant, with noise models trained on biological replicates. For edgeR calls, a false discovery rate-adjusted p below 0.01 and a log2 fold-change threshold of 1 were applied. As an exploratory analysis of dynamics, max-normalized trajectories of the 1000 most abundant clonotypes were examined with PCA combined with hierarchical clustering. Separately sequenced CD4+ and CD8+ repertoires were used to assign a CD4 or CD8 phenotype to each responding clone. Through fastp at Q25 and MiXCR, TCRdb rebuilt clones from the public reads, retaining in-frame beta chains. CDR3 protein duplicates are merged, each entry listing the most common genes and DNA. The V and J calls and clone size are TCRdb's, not the authors'. This sample holds about 560,000 distinct CDR3 sequences; roughly 21% were observed only once. Of the sample, 8.4% is held by the ten largest clones.

Note on this clonotype: It lacks a known antigen. There are no base qualities to consult, and no much larger clone falls within one base.

V was cut back by 7 bases and J by 6 bases, leaving a gap of 12 bases between them. CDR1 SQVTM and CDR2 ANQGSEA are derived from the germline V gene. The CDR3 starts with the cysteine, ends with the phenylalanine, and has 12 residues. Left in the record is the CDR3 DNA by itself, 36 bases read in frame from the first base. PBMCs were isolated by Ficoll-Paque density gradient centrifugation. Source material: PBMCs or a T cell subset sorted from them (not recorded which). The sequence joins TRBV29-1 to TRBJ2-2; possibly the D gene is TRBD1, per 5 matching bases. The receptor's source is an adult woman who had mild COVID-19 (a few samples of this study predate the infection). The sample titles of this study are shuffled in the database, so cell type and time point are left out; the donor was told from shared clones. CDR3 protein: CSGTMTSGELFF. The sequenced DNA is TGCAGCGGGACAATGACGTCCGGGGAGCTGTTTTTT.